The source of this T cell receptor (beta chain) is a study of cytomegalovirus exposure and HLA in healthy donors. Study-level findings and limits: Per a later analysis, 18,000 or so TCR beta sequences showed association with HLA alleles at 0.05 false discovery rate. As a later analysis showed, a missense DCLRE1C variant was linked to trimming of TCR beta V- and J-genes. The majority of TCR sequences were rare, yet some public TCRs appeared in many donors.

Amplification used 60 Vbeta primers and 13 Jbeta primers. Per the authors' pipeline: Among the unique TCR beta chains that a later analysis counted, roughly 80 million in all, 10 million to 13 million were shared. Here immunoSEQ multiplex PCR was the method, and the copy in TCRdb shows in-frame clones only, minus some. That table gives V, J and clone size, and the DNA gave D and trimming. The sample comprises 160,000 or so clones, 82% of which are singletons, and about 10% rests with the top ten. Germline V gene lookup returns CDR1 MDHEN and CDR2 SYDVKM. V was pared by 4 bases and J by 3 bases, with 6 bases between. This CDR3 contains 12 residues. As to this clone: Its target is unknown.

This TCR derives from a man in his fifties or sixties in good health and CMV-seropositive. The sample was PBMCs. The chain recombines TRBV28 with TRBJ2-5; no firm D call. The CDR3 protein is CASSYTKETQYF. The CDR3 nucleotides read TGTGCCAGCAGTTACACCAAAGAGACCCAGTACTTC.